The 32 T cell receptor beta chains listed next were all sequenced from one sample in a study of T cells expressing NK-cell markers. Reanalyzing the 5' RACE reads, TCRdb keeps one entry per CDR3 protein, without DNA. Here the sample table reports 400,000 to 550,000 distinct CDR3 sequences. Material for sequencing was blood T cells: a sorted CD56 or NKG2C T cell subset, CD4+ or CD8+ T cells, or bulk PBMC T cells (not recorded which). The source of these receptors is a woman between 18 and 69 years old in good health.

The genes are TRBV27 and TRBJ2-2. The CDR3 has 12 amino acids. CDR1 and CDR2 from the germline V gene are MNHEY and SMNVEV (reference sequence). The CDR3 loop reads CASNLYTGELFF.

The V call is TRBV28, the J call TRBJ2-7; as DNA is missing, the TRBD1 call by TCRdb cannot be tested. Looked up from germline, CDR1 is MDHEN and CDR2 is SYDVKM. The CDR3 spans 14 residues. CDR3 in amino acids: CASRITGTGTEQYF. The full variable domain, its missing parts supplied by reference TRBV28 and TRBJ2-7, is DVKVTQSSRYLVKRTGEKVFLECVQDMDHENMFWYRQDPGLGLRLIYFSYDVKMKEKGDIPEGYSVSREKKERFSLILESASTNQTSMYLCASRITGTGTEQYFGPGTRLTVT.

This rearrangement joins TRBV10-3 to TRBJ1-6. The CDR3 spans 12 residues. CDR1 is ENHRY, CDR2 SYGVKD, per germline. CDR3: CAISGVNSPLHF.

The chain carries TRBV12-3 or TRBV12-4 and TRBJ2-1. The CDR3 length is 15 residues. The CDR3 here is CASSLSLGSRNEQFF.

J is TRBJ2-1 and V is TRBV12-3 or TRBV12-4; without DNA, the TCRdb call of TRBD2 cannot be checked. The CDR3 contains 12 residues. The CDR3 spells CASSLILAEQFF.

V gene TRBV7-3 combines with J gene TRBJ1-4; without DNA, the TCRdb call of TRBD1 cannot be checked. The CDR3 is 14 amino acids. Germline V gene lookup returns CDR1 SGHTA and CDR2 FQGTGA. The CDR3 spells CASRRQGLKEKLFF.

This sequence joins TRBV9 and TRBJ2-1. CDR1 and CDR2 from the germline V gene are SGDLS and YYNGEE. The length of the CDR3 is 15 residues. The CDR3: CASSVDRGSYNEQFF.

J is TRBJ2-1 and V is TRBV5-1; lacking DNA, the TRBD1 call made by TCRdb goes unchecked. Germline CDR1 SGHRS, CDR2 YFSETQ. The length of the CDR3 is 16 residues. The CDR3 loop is CASSSQGAGSYNEQFF.

CDR3 loop: CASSRLAGKDTQYF. This chain links TRBV7-2 with TRBJ2-3; the TRBD2 assignment by TCRdb is unverifiable without DNA. Germline loops: CDR1 SGHTA, CDR2 FQGNSA. The CDR3 totals 14 residues.

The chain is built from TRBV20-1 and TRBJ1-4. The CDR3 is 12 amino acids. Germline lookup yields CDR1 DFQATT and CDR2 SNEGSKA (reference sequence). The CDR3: CSLQKLGEKLFF.

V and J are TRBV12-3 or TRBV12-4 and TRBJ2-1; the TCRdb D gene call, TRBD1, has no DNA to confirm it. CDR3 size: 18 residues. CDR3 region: CASSFSFIGGRFYNEQFF.

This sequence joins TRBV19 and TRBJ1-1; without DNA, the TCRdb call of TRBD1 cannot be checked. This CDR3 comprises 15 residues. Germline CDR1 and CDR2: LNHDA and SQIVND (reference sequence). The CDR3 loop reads CASILSGQGNTEAFF.

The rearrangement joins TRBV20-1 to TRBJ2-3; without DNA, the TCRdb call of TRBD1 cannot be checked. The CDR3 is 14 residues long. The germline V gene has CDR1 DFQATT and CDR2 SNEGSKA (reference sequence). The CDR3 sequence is CSASNPLPVDTQYF.

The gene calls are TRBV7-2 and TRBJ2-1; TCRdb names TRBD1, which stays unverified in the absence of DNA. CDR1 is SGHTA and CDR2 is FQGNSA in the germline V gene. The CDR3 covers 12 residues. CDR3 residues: CASSSGRREQFF. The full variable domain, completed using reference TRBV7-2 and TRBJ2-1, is GAGVSQSPSNKVTEKGKDVELRCDPISGHTALYWYRQSLGQGLEFLIYFQGNSAPDKSGLPSDRFSAERTGGSVSTLTIQRTQQEDSAVYLCASSSGRREQFFGPGTRLTVL.

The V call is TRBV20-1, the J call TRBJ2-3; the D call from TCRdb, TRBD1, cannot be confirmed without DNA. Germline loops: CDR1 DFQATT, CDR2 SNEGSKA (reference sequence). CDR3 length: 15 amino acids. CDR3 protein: CSARDRRGPTDTQYF.

CDR3 amino acids: CSVVYLSYEQYF. The chain uses TRBV29-1 and TRBJ2-7. The germline V gene encodes CDR1 SQVTM and CDR2 ANQGSEA. The CDR3 is 12 amino acids.

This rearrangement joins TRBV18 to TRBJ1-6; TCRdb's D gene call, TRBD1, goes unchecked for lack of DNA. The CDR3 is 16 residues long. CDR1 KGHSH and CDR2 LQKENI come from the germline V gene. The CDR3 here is CASSPMSGAYNSPLHF.

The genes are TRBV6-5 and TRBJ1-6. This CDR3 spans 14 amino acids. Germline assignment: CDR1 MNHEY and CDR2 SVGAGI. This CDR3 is CASSYQRANSPLHF.

The CDR3 reads CASSLGTPLGGYTF. The chain recombines TRBV5-1 with TRBJ1-2; TCRdb names TRBD1, which stays unverified in the absence of DNA. The CDR3 contains 14 residues. Germline assignment: CDR1 SGHRS and CDR2 YFSETQ. Variable domain in full (rest from reference TRBV5-1 and TRBJ1-2): KAGVTQTPRYLIKTRGQQVTLSCSPISGHRSVSWYQQTPGQGLQFLFEYFSETQRNKGNFPGRFSGRQFSNSRSEMNVSTLELGDSALYLCASSLGTPLGGYTFGSGTRLTVV.

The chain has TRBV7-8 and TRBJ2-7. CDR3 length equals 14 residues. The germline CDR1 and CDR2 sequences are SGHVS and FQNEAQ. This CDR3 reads CASSLHNNGYEQYF. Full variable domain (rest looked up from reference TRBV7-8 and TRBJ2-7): GAGVSQSPRYKVAKRGQDVALRCDPISGHVSLFWYQQALGQGPEFLTYFQNEAQLDKSGLPSDRFFAERPEGSVSTLKIQRTQQEDSAVYLCASSLHNNGYEQYFGPGTRLTVT.

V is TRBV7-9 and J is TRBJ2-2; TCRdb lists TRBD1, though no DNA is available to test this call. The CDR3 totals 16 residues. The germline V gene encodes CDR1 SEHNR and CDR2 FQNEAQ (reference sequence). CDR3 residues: CASSRGQGPNTGELFF. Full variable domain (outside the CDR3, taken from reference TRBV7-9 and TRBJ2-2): DTGVSQNPRHKITKRGQNVTFRCDPISEHNRLYWYRQTLGQGPEFLTYFQNEAQLEKSRLLSDRFSAERPKGSFSTLEIQRTEQGDSAMYLCASSRGQGPNTGELFFGEGSRLTVL.

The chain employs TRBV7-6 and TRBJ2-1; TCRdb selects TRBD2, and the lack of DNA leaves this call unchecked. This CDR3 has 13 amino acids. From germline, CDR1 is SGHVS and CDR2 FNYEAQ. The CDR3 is CASSPRLAHEQFF. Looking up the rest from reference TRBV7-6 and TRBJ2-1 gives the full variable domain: GAGVSQSPRYKVTKRGQDVALRCDPISGHVSLYWYRQALGQGPEFLTYFNYEAQQDKSGLPNDRFSAERPEGSISTLTIQRTEQRDSAMYRCASSPRLAHEQFFGPGTRLTVL.

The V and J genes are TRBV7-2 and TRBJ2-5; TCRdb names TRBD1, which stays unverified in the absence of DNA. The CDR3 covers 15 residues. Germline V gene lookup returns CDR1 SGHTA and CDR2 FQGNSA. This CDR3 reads CASSLVRGSQETQYF.

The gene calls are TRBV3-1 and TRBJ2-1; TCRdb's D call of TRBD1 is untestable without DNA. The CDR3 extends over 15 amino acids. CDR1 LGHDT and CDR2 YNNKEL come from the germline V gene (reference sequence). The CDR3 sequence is CASSQESRDRAERFF.

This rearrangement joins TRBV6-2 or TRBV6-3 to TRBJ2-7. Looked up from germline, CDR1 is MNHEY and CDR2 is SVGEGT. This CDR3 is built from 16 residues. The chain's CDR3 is CASIQTWSVFSYEQYF.

This chain's CDR3 is CASSTRRGGLDEQFF. The chain couples TRBV3-1 to TRBJ2-1; TCRdb gives TRBD2 as the D gene, but with no DNA this cannot be confirmed. Germline loops: CDR1 LGHDT, CDR2 YNNKEL (reference sequence). The CDR3 contains 15 residues.

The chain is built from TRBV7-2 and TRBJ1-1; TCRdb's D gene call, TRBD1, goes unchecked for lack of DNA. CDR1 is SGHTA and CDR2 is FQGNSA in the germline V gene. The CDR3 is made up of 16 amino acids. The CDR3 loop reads CASRSTQGWVNTEAFF. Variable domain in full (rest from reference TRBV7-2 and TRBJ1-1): GAGVSQSPSNKVTEKGKDVELRCDPISGHTALYWYRQSLGQGLEFLIYFQGNSAPDKSGLPSDRFSAERTGGSVSTLTIQRTQQEDSAVYLCASRSTQGWVNTEAFFGQGTRLTVV.

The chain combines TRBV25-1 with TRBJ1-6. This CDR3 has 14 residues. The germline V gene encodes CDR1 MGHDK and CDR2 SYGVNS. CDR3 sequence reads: CASSGGSDNSPLHF.

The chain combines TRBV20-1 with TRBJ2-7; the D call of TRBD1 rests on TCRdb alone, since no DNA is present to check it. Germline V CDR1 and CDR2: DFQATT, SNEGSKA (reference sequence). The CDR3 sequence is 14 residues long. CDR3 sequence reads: CSASAGGAGYEQYF.

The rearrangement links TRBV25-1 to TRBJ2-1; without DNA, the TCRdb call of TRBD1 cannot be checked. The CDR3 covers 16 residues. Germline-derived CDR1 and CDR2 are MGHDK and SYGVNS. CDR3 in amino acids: CASSDESGHPYNEQFF.

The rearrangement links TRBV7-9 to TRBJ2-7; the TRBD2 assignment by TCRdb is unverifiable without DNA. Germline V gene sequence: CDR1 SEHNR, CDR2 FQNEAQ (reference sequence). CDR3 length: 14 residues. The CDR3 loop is CASSTGTTRAEQYF. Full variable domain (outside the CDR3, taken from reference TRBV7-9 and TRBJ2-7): DTGVSQNPRHKITKRGQNVTFRCDPISEHNRLYWYRQTLGQGPEFLTYFQNEAQLEKSRLLSDRFSAERPKGSFSTLEIQRTEQGDSAMYLCASSTGTTRAEQYFGPGTRLTVT.

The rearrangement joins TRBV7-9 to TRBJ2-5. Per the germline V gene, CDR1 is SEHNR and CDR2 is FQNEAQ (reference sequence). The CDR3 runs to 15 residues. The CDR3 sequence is CASSLGSLREETQYF.